The 12 T cell receptor beta chains below come from one sample, sequenced in a study of Tregs in tolerant kidney transplant recipients. Produced via immunoSEQ multiplex PCR; TCRdb's table is partial and in-frame only. The data contain 60,000 to 70,000 clones, 80% to 95% of them seen just once; the ten biggest clones take up approximately 10%. Sequences were derived from CD8+ T cells from blood, sampled before the transplant. The receptors were sampled from a human donor who received a combined kidney and bone marrow transplant.

The chain couples TRBV7-8 to TRBJ2-1, with D maybe TRBD2 (5 bases). The CDR3 length is 15 residues. V was pared by 1 base and J by 4 bases, with 11 bases between. CDR1 SGHVS and CDR2 FQNEAQ come from the germline V gene. DNA of the CDR3: TGTGCCAGCAGCTTAGGCGCGGGTATTTACAATGAGCAGTTCTTC. The encoded protein is CASSLGAGIYNEQFF.

This rearrangement joins TRBV27 to TRBJ1-1; 7 nucleotides align to TRBD1. The CDR3 is 18 residues long. CDR1 is MNHEY, CDR2 SMNVEV, per germline (reference sequence). Unmatched junction bases numbered 21, after V lost 6 bases and J lost 5 bases. CDR3 in amino acids: CASSLDTPEMDRKTEAFF. DNA of the CDR3: TGTGCCAGCAGCCTCGACACCCCTGAAATGGACAGGAAGACTGAAGCTTTCTTT.

This rearrangement joins TRBV19 to TRBJ2-7, with TRBD2 matching 9 bases. This CDR3 has 14 amino acids. Germline V gene data show CDR1 as LNHDA and CDR2 as SQIVND (reference sequence). V gave up 1 base and J gave up 5 bases; unmatched junction bases: 3. DNA of the CDR3: TGTGCCAGTAGTATAGTAGCGGGAGAAAACGAGCAGTACTTC. It specifies CASSIVAGENEQYF.

The chain uses TRBV27 and TRBJ2-7, with 12 bases aligning to TRBD2. V dropped 7 bases and J dropped 4; count of bases not matched to a gene: 5. This CDR3 has 14 amino acids. Looked up from germline, CDR1 is MNHEY and CDR2 is SMNVEV (reference sequence). In nucleotides, the CDR3 is TGTGCCAGCAAACTAGCGGGAGGCCTATACGAGCAGTACTTC. Translated: CASKLAGGLYEQYF.

The V gene is TRBV5-6, the J gene TRBJ1-1, with D perhaps matching TRBD1 (5 bases). This CDR3 is built from 13 residues. Trimming removed 2 bases at V and 8 bases at J, with 13 bases between. The V gene's germline CDR1 is SGHDT and CDR2 YYEEEE. This chain's CDR3 is CASSLTGDLEAFF. The CDR3 region has the DNA TGTGCCAGCAGCTTAACAGGAGACCTAGAAGCTTTCTTT.

This chain links TRBV30 with TRBJ1-1; possibly TRBD1 for D (6 bases). V lost 1 base, J lost 0 bases, and 12 bases lay in between. There are 15 residues in the CDR3. Germline V gene data show CDR1 as GTSNPN and CDR2 as SVGIG (reference sequence). CDR3 region: CAWSGYREMNTEAFF. As DNA, the CDR3 is TGTGCCTGGAGTGGGTACAGGGAGATGAACACTGAAGCTTTCTTT.

The chain uses TRBV19 and TRBJ2-2; 8 positions agree with TRBD1. This CDR3 is built from 17 residues. V was clipped by 5 bases and J by 5 bases; unmatched bases: 13. Germline loops: CDR1 LNHDA, CDR2 SQIVND (reference sequence). CDR3 nucleotides: TGTGCCAGTAGTCCCGGGACAGGCCTCCGGTGGACCGGGGAGCTGTTTTTT. Translation gives CASSPGTGLRWTGELFF.

The chain couples TRBV7-9 to TRBJ1-1, with 7 bases that match TRBD1. This CDR3 contains 16 residues. CDR1 is SEHNR and CDR2 is FQNEAQ in the germline V gene (reference sequence). Unmatched junction bases numbered 8, after V lost 4 bases and J lost 0 bases. For the CDR3, the DNA is TGTGCCAGCAGCTCAGCGGGACAGCCTATGAACACTGAAGCTTTCTTT. Its translation: CASSSAGQPMNTEAFF. Based on the CDR3 plus reference TRBV7-9 and TRBJ1-1, the full variable domain is DTGVSQNPRHKITKRGQNVTFRCDPISEHNRLYWYRQTLGQGPEFLTYFQNEAQLEKSRLLSDRFSAERPKGSFSTLEIQRTEQGDSAMYLCASSSAGQPMNTEAFFGQGTRLTVV.

The rearrangement joins TRBV19 to TRBJ2-4, with 7 bases lining up with TRBD2. J lost 6 bases, V lost 5 bases, and 4 bases had no gene match. The CDR3 is made up of 13 amino acids. Germline loops: CDR1 LNHDA, CDR2 SQIVND (reference sequence). CDR3 coding DNA: TGTGCCAGTAGTCATTGGGAGGGAAACATTCAGTACTTC. It codes for CASSHWEGNIQYF.

This clone has only one observation. The chain joins TRBV29-1 to TRBJ2-1; no clear D gene. The CDR3 extends over 15 amino acids. CDR1 SQVTM and CDR2 ANQGSEA come from the germline V gene. Trimming pared 1 base from V and 0 bases from J, leaving 10 bases between. CDR3: CSVEAAESSYNEQFF. The CDR3 DNA sequence: TGCAGCGTTGAAGCGGCGGAAAGCTCCTACAATGAGCAGTTCTTC.

The gene calls are TRBV5-1 and TRBJ2-1; 7 bases match TRBD1. The ends lost 3 bases at V and 4 bases at J; junction bases unmatched: 7. This CDR3 comprises 15 residues. The germline V gene has CDR1 SGHRS and CDR2 YFSETQ. CDR3 protein: CASSSRQGVYNEQFF. In nucleotides, the CDR3 is TGCGCCAGCAGCTCACGACAGGGTGTGTACAATGAGCAGTTCTTC.

This chain uses TRBV6-6 with TRBJ2-7; no clear D. V was trimmed by 0 bases and J by 0 bases, leaving 9 bases between them. Germline loops: CDR1 MNHNY, CDR2 SVGAGI (reference sequence). The CDR3 loop spans 15 amino acids. CDR3 loop: CASSYSTSISYEQYF. The CDR3 coding sequence is TGTGCCAGCAGTTACTCAACTTCGATCTCCTACGAGCAGTACTTC.